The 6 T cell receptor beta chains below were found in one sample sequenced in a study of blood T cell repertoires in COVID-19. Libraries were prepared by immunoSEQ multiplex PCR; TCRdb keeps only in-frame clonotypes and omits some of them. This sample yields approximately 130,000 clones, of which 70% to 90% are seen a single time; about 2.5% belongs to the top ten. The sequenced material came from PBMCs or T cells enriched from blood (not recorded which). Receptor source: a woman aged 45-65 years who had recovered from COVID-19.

The CDR3, as DNA: TGTGCCAGCGGAACAGGGAGACAGGGACCTAATGAAAAACTGTTTTTT. Translating it yields CASGTGRQGPNEKLFF. This chain links TRBV11-3 with TRBJ1-4, with 7 nucleotides matching TRBD1. V was pared by 8 bases and J by 3 bases, with 12 bases of the junction left unmatched. Germline-derived CDR1 and CDR2 are SGHNT and YENEEA. The CDR3 is made up of 16 amino acids. The full variable domain, rest sourced from reference TRBV11-3 and TRBJ1-4, is EAGVVQSPRYKIIEKKQPVAFWCNPISGHNTLYWYLQNLGQGPELLIRYENEEAVDDSQLPKDRFSAERLKGVDSTLKIQPAELGDSAVYLCASGTGRQGPNEKLFFGSGTQLSVL.

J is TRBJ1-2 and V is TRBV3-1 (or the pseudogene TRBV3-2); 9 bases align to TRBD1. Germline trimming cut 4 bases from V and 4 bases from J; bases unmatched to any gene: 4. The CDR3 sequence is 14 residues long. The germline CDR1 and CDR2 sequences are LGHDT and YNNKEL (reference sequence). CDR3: CASSRLTGGYGYTF. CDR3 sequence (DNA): TGTGCCAGCAGCCGCCTGACAGGGGGCTATGGCTACACCTTC.

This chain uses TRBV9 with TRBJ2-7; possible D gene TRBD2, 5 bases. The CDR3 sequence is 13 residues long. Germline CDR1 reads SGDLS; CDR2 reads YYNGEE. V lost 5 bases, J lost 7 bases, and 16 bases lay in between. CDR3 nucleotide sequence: TGTGCCAGCAGTACCGTCGAGGGTCTTGAGCAGTACTTC. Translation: CASSTVEGLEQYF.

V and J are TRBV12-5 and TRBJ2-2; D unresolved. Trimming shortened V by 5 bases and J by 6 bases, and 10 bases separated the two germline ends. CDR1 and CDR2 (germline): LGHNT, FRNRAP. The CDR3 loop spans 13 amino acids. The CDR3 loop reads CASGQIASGELFF. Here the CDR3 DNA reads TGTGCTAGTGGTCAAATAGCCTCCGGGGAGCTGTTTTTT.

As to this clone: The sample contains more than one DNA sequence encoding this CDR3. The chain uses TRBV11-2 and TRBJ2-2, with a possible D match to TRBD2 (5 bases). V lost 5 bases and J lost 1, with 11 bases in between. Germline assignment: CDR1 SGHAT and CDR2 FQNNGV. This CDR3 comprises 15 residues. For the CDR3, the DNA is TGTGCCAGCAGCCCGTGGGCGGGGAACACCGGGGAGCTGTTTTTT. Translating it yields CASSPWAGNTGELFF. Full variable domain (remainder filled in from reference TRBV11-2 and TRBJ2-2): EAGVAQSPRYKIIEKRQSVAFWCNPISGHATLYWYQQILGQGPKLLIQFQNNGVVDDSQLPKDRFSAERLKGVDSTLKIQPAKLEDSAVYLCASSPWAGNTGELFFGEGSRLTVL.

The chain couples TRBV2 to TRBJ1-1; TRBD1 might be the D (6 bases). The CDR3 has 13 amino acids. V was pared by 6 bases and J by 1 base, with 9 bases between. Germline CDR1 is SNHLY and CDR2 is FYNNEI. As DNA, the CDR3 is TGTGCCAGCAGGCGGGGGGCGAACACTGAAGCTTTCTTT. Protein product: CASRRGANTEAFF.